The 20 T cell receptor beta chains below were found in one sample sequenced in a study of metastatic and nonmetastatic thyroid tumors. MiXCR re-clonotyped the PCR reads for TCRdb. The repertoire holds about 13,000 clones, with around 25% as singletons. No patient had received any treatment before thyroid surgery. The sequencing sample was made of blood. The receptors shown here come from a male donor with papillary thyroid cancer or a benign thyroid nodule (not recorded which). Some clones in this sample may be carry-over from other donors' samples.

This clone was picked up a small number of times. Compared with germline, one end of the junction differs, possibly owing to a read error. This CDR3 is CASSVTSGLGADAQYF. CDR3 nucleotide sequence: TGTGCCAGCAGCGTCACTAGCGGCCTCGGCGCAGATGCGCAGTATTTT. This chain uses TRBV9 with TRBJ2-3; 8 bases map to TRBD2. The germline V gene encodes CDR1 SGDLS and CDR2 YYNGEE. The CDR3 length is 16 residues. The whole variable domain, filled in from reference TRBV9 and TRBJ2-3, reads DSGVTQTPKHLITATGQRVTLRCSPRSGDLSVYWYQQSLDQGLQFLIQYYNGEERAKGNILERFSAQQFPDLHSELNLSSLELGDSALYFCASSVTSGLGADAQYFGPGTRLTVL.

With regard to this clone: This CDR3 fails to terminate in the conserved phenylalanine or tryptophan, so it likely reflects a read error. The V and J genes are TRBV24-1 and TRBJ2-7; unclear D gene. Germline-derived CDR1 and CDR2 are KGHDR and SFDVKD. The CDR3 runs to 15 residues. Deletions cut 4 bases from V and 5 bases from J, with 17 bases between. This CDR3 is CATSDPRSVGHEQYL. In DNA form, the CDR3 reads TGTGCCACCAGTGACCCCAGGAGCGTTGGCCACGAGCAGTACCTC.

This chain links TRBV11-3 with TRBJ2-1; TRBD2 is a possible D gene (6 bases). Trimming removed 0 bases from V and 8 bases from J, with 11 bases in between. This CDR3 has 14 amino acids. Germline V gives CDR1 SGHNT, CDR2 YENEEA. The CDR3 DNA follows: TGTGCCAGCAGCTTAGACAGGGACTCTGATGAGCAGTTCTTC. Amino acids: CASSLDRDSDEQFF. Full variable domain (remainder filled in from reference TRBV11-3 and TRBJ2-1): EAGVVQSPRYKIIEKKQPVAFWCNPISGHNTLYWYLQNLGQGPELLIRYENEEAVDDSQLPKDRFSAERLKGVDSTLKIQPAELGDSAVYLCASSLDRDSDEQFFGPGTRLTVL.

The CDR3 here is CASSEGVREAFF. CDR3 sequence (DNA): TGTGCCAGCAGTGAAGGGGTCAGGGAAGCTTTCTTT. This chain joins TRBV6-1 and TRBJ1-1; D not certain. The CDR3 sequence is 12 residues long. V lost 1 base and J 8 bases, leaving 8 bases between the germline ends. Germline lookup yields CDR1 MNHNS and CDR2 SASEGT.

Many counts were recorded for this clone. This rearrangement joins TRBV5-1 to TRBJ2-5; 9 bases map to TRBD1. Germline V gene lookup returns CDR1 SGHRS and CDR2 YFSETQ. CDR3 size: 15 residues. Trimming at V came to 0 bases and at J to 4 bases, leaving 4 bases not matched to a gene. CDR3 nucleotide sequence: TGCGCCAGCAGCTTGGCCGGACAGGGGCTAGAGACCCAGTACTTC. Translation: CASSLAGQGLETQYF.

In this sample, this clone is medium-sized. The V and J genes are TRBV10-3 and TRBJ1-2; tentative D call: TRBD1 (6 bases). V lost 6 bases, J lost 3 bases, and 23 bases lay in between. Germline lookup yields CDR1 ENHRY and CDR2 SYGVKD. The CDR3 is 17 residues long. The CDR3 spells CAIRGGLTGGGDYGYTF. The CDR3 bases are TGTGCCATCAGAGGGGGGTTGACAGGCGGCGGGGACTATGGCTACACCTTC.

This clone was picked up many times. This chain links TRBV24-1 with TRBJ2-2, with 9 bases identical to TRBD1. This CDR3 region has 15 residues. After removal of 2 bases from V and 3 bases from J, the junction contained 0 bases not matched to a gene. The germline V gene has CDR1 KGHDR and CDR2 SFDVKD. The CDR3 spells CATSDWDRDTGELFF. Written as DNA, the CDR3 is TGTGCCACCAGTGATTGGGACAGGGACACCGGGGAGCTGTTTTTT.

This clone turned up a few times. The chain joins TRBV12-3 or TRBV12-4 to TRBJ2-5; either TRBD1 or TRBD2 may supply D (5 bases each). The CDR3 is 15 amino acids. V was pared by 5 bases and J by 2 bases, with 15 bases between. The CDR3 is CASSPLGANQETQYF. The CDR3 DNA sequence: TGTGCCAGCAGTCCCCTCGGGGCGAATCAAGAGACCCAGTACTTC.

A few counts support this clone. One end of the junction does not line up with germline, which may come from a read error. The CDR3 sequence is CVSSEVSGSTDTQYF. CDR3 nucleotides: TGTGTCAGCAGTGAAGTTAGCGGGAGCACAGATACGCAGTATTTT. The chain has TRBV6-1 and TRBJ2-3; TRBD2 aligns across 7 bases. CDR1 MNHNS and CDR2 SASEGT come from the germline V gene. The CDR3 sequence is 15 residues long.

Many counts were recorded for this clone. A much larger clone differs from this one at a single base, so this may be a read error. This sequence joins TRBV5-1 and TRBJ2-3, with D perhaps matching TRBD1 or TRBD2 (5 bases each). The CDR3 is made up of 14 amino acids. The germline gives CDR1 SGHRS, CDR2 YFSETQ. The CDR3 DNA reads TGCGCCAGCAACCATCTACGGGGCACAGATGCGCAGTATTTT. It codes for CASNHLRGTDAQYF.

This clone qualifies as medium-sized. The chain has TRBV6-2 or TRBV6-3 and TRBJ1-5; TRBD1 aligns across 7 bases. This CDR3 contains 14 residues. V lost 7 bases to trimming and J lost 5 bases; unmatched junction nucleotides: 8. Germline-derived CDR1 and CDR2 are MNHEY and SVGEGT. CDR3 bases: TGTGCCAGCACCGACAGGGTAATCGATCAGCCCCAGCATTTT. Its translation is CASTDRVIDQPQHF.

The V call is TRBV27, the J call TRBJ2-2, with 10 bases matching TRBD2. CDR3 size: 17 residues. Germline CDR1 and CDR2: MNHEY and SMNVEV (reference sequence). The ends lost 4 bases at V and 5 bases at J; junction bases unmatched: 10. The DNA of the CDR3 is TGTGCCAGCAGTTCCACGCTTCTAGCGGGGGTTACCGGGGAGCTGTTTTTT. It encodes CASSSTLLAGVTGELFF.

Only one count was recorded for this clone. The genes are TRBV9 and TRBJ2-5, with unresolved D. Deletions cut 4 bases from V and 3 bases from J, with 22 bases between. Germline V CDR1 and CDR2: SGDLS, YYNGEE. The CDR3 loop spans 17 amino acids. The CDR3 DNA reads as TGTGCCAGCAGCTCTCGTGCTAATGTAAGGCTAGAAGAGACCCAGTACTTC. It is translated as CASSSRANVRLEETQYF.

There are a few counts of this clone. V usage is TRBV12-5 and J usage is TRBJ2-3, with 11 bases identical to TRBD2. Trimming cost V 6 bases and J 6 bases; bases outside gene matches: 5. The CDR3 is 14 residues long. Germline CDR1 and CDR2: LGHNT and FRNRAP. CDR3 coding DNA: TGTGCTAGTGGCACCGGGACTAGCGGTGATACGCAGTATTTT. As protein: CASGTGTSGDTQYF. Based on the CDR3 plus reference TRBV12-5 and TRBJ2-3, the full variable domain is DARVTQTPRHKVTEMGQEVTMRCQPILGHNTVFWYRQTMMQGLELLAYFRNRAPLDDSGMPKDRFSAEMPDATLATLKIQPSEPRDSAVYFCASGTGTSGDTQYFGPGTRLTVL.

This clone was seen many times. The rearrangement links TRBV6-2 or TRBV6-3 to TRBJ2-7, with 8 bases lining up with TRBD1. V shed 6 bases and J 0 bases; nucleotides not matched to a gene: 4. The CDR3 sequence is 14 residues long. Germline CDR1 and CDR2: MNHEY and SVGEGT. The CDR3 region is CASRGTGDSYEQYF. The CDR3 DNA sequence: TGTGCCAGCAGAGGGACAGGCGACTCCTACGAGCAGTACTTC.

This sequence joins TRBV7-8 and TRBJ2-5; TRBD2 is a possible D gene (6 bases). Per germline, CDR1 SGHVS and CDR2 FQNEAQ. The germline V and J ends were trimmed by 4 bases and 2 bases, with 14 bases remaining between them. The CDR3 consists of 15 residues. The CDR3 protein is CASSWLGGLQETQYF. CDR3 DNA sequence: TGTGCCAGCAGCTGGCTGGGGGGATTACAAGAGACCCAGTACTTC.

A note on this clone: Sequence at one end of the junction differs from germline and may be a read error. This chain uses TRBV4-3 with TRBJ2-6, with D possibly TRBD2 on 6 matching bases. The germline gives CDR1 LGHNA, CDR2 YSLEER. The CDR3 has 16 amino acids. The CDR3, as DNA: TGCGCCAGCAGCCAAGAGGAGGGCTCTTGGGCCAACGTCCTGACTTTC. The encoded protein is CASSQEEGSWANVLTF.

The chain has TRBV11-2 and TRBJ2-5; D may be TRBD1 (5 bases). Trimming removed 0 bases at V and 4 bases at J, with 15 bases between. This CDR3 is 16 amino acids long. The germline V gene has CDR1 SGHAT and CDR2 FQNNGV. The CDR3 DNA sequence: TGTGCCAGCAGCTTAGACAGGGTTAGGCAGGGAGAGACCCAGTACTTC. It encodes CASSLDRVRQGETQYF.

V is TRBV6-1 and J is TRBJ2-7, with TRBD2 matching 9 bases. Looked up from germline, CDR1 is MNHNS and CDR2 is SASEGT. This CDR3 spans 14 amino acids. With V trimmed by 6 bases and J by 0 bases, 3 bases remained unmatched. The CDR3 region has the DNA TGTGCCAGCAGGGGACTAGCCGGCTCCTACGAGCAGTACTTC. Translating it yields CASRGLAGSYEQYF.

This clone is medium-sized (0.01 to 0.1%) within its sample. The gene calls are TRBV28 and TRBJ2-1; 7 bases map to TRBD2. The V gene end was trimmed by 5 bases and the J gene end by 7 bases; junction bases not matched to a gene: 14. The CDR3 covers 16 residues. CDR1 is MDHEN, CDR2 SYDVKM, per germline. The DNA for the CDR3 is TGTGCCAGCAGTCCGCATGGGGAGGGCGATTGGAATGAGCAGTTCTTC. Its translation: CASSPHGEGDWNEQFF. Using reference TRBV28 and TRBJ2-1 for the parts outside the CDR3, the full variable domain is DVKVTQSSRYLVKRTGEKVFLECVQDMDHENMFWYRQDPGLGLRLIYFSYDVKMKEKGDIPEGYSVSREKKERFSLILESASTNQTSMYLCASSPHGEGDWNEQFFGPGTRLTVL.